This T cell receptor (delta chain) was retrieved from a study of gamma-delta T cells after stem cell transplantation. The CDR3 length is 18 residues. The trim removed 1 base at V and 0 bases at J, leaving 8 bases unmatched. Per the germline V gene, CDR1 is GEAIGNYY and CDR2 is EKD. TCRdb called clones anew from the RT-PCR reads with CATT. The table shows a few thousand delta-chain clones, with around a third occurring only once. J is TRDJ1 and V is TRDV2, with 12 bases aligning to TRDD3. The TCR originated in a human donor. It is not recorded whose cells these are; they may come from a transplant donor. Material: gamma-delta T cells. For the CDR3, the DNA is TGTGCCTGTGACACGCGTACTGGGGGATACAAGTACACCGATAAACTCATCTTT. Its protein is CACDTRTGGYKYTDKLIF.